The clone carrying this T cell receptor beta chain was found once. From germline, CDR1 is MNHNY and CDR2 SVGAGI (reference sequence). Deletions cut 5 bases from V and 8 bases from J, with 9 bases between. This CDR3 spans 12 amino acids. The data derive from a study of blood T cell repertoires in COVID-19. As for the study in general: PBMCs, B-cell-depleted T cells, or T cells provided the cDNA or gDNA that made up the material.

Sequencing was performed with immunoSEQ multiplex PCR; in TCRdb, only in-frame clones are kept and a portion is missing. The repertoire consists of more than 85,000 clones, with approximately 90% occurring once and the leading ten covering 4.2%. The sample was peripheral blood. The TCR comes from a human donor with COVID-19, enrolled during active disease. The donor label of this sample is uncertain. V gene TRBV6-6 combines with J gene TRBJ2-2; tentatively, D is TRBD2 (5 bases). In DNA, the CDR3 is TGTGCCAGCAGTCCGGGAATGGGGGAGCTGTTTTTT. Its translation: CASSPGMGELFF.